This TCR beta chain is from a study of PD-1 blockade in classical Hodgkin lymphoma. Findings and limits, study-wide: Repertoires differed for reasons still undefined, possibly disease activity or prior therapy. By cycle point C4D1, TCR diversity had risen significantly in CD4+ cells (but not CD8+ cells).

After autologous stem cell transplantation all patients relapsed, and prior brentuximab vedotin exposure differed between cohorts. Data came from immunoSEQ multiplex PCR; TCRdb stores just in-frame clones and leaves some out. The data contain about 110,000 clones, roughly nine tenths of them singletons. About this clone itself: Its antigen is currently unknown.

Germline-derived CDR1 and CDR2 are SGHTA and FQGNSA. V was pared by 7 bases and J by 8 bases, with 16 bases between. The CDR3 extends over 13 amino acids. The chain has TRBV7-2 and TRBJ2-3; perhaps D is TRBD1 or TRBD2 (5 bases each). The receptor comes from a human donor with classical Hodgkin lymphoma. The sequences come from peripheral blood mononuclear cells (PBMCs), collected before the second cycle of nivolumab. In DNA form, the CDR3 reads TGTGCCAGCACCACCGGGACCCTCGGTACGCAGTATTTT. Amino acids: CASTTGTLGTQYF.